This TCR beta chain was recovered during a study of blood T cell repertoires in COVID-19. About the research overall: PBMCs, B-cell-depleted T cells, or T cells provided the cDNA or gDNA that made up the material.

TCRdb keeps only in-frame clones here, not all; method: immunoSEQ multiplex PCR. The sample holds about 33,000 clones, 70% to 90% seen once. Germline V gene data show CDR1 as MNHEY and CDR2 as SMNVEV (reference sequence). The CDR3 spans 16 residues. V was shortened by 1 base and J by 4 bases, with 16 bases between the two germline ends. The source is a woman of 80 years or more with active or convalescent COVID-19. Material for sequencing was peripheral blood. V and J are TRBV27 and TRBJ1-1; possible D gene TRBD1, 5 bases. The CDR3 coding sequence is TGTGCCAGCAGTTTATTAGGCCCAGGGCGGGGCACTGAAGCTTTCTTT. Protein product: CASSLLGPGRGTEAFF.